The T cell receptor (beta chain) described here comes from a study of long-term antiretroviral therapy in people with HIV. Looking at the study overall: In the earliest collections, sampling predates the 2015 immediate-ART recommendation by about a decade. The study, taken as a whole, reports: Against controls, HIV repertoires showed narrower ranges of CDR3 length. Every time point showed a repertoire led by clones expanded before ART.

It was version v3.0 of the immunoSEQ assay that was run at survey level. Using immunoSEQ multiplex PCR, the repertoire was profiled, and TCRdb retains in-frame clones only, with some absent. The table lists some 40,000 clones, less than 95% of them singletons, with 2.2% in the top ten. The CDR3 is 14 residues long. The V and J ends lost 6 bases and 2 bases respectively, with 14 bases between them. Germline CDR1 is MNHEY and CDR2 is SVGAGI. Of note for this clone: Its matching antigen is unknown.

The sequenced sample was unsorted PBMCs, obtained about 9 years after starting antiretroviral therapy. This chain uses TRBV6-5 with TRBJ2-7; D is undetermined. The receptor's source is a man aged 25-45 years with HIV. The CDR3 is CASSPSGPTYEQYF. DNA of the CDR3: TGTGCCAGCAGCCCCTCAGGACCAACCTACGAGCAGTACTTC.